This T cell receptor (beta chain) came from a study of blood T cell repertoires in COVID-19. The germline V and J ends were trimmed by 0 bases and 6 bases, with 11 bases remaining between them. From germline, CDR1 is ENHRY and CDR2 SYGVKD. The CDR3 is 14 amino acids. Measured with immunoSEQ multiplex PCR; TCRdb has only the in-frame clones, and not every one. The table has roughly 150,000 clones, roughly 93% seen once. This sequence originates from a man younger than 35 with COVID-19, enrolled during active disease. The V gene is TRBV10-3, the J gene TRBJ1-2; perhaps TRBD1 as D (6 bases). The sample consisted of peripheral blood. The CDR3 nucleotides read TGTGCCATCAGTGAGTCGACGTCAGGGGATGGCTACACCTTC. This codes for CAISESTSGDGYTF.